This section outlines one T cell receptor (beta chain) sequence together with its context. Its antigen is currently unknown. Sequencing was performed with immunoSEQ multiplex PCR; in TCRdb, only in-frame clones are kept and a portion is missing. The data show 80,000 to 100,000 clones, 70% to 90% seen once. This entry belongs to a study of T cell responses to AZD1222 COVID-19 vaccine. Second doses at about 4 or about 12 weeks were pooled. General study findings and limits: The sample set comprised mostly white British donors with more females, and clonal diversity was possibly underestimated. Just five or six AZD1222 recipients were seropositive at baseline. Vaccine-associated CD4 TCRs ranged over spike, dominating at 160-218 and 743-854.

This CDR3 region has 13 residues. V lost 0 bases and J lost 4, with 6 bases in between. Germline lookup yields CDR1 LNHDA and CDR2 SQIVND (reference sequence). The chain employs TRBV19 and TRBJ1-2; D gene uncertain. The sequencing used peripheral blood, collected 28 days after the second AZD1222 dose. The clonotype was recovered from an adult who received the AZD1222 COVID-19 vaccine. The CDR3 DNA follows: TGTGCCAGTAGTATAGAACATACCTATGGCTACACCTTC. The encoded protein is CASSIEHTYGYTF. The full variable domain, completed using reference TRBV19 and TRBJ1-2, is DGGITQSPKYLFRKEGQNVTLSCEQNLNHDAMYWYRQDPGQGLRLIYYSQIVNDFQKGDIAEGYSVSREKKESFPLTVTSAQKNPTAFYLCASSIEHTYGYTFGSGTRLTVV.